The 14 T cell receptor delta chains given below trace back to one sample, sequenced in a study of gamma-delta T cells after stem cell transplantation. TCRdb re-called the RT-PCR reads through CATT. This table holds over a thousand delta-chain clones, around 40% found once. Sequences were obtained from gamma-delta T cells. These TCRs come from a human donor. It is not recorded whose cells these are; they may come from a transplant donor. This table probably holds off-target reads from a library built for another chain.

V usage is TRDV2 and J usage is TRDJ1; TRDD3 matches at 10 bases. V dropped 3 bases and J dropped 0; count of bases not matched to a gene: 9. The CDR3 extends over 17 amino acids. In germline, CDR1 is GEAIGNYY, CDR2 EKD. The DNA for the CDR3 is TGTGCCTGTGACGCCCTTACTGGGGGATTCGACACCGATAAACTCATCTTT. Translating gives CACDALTGGFDTDKLIF.

About this clone itself: A junction boundary mismatches the germline segment, possibly from a read error. The chain has TRDV2 and TRDJ1; 8 nucleotides agree with TRDD3. Germline V gene sequence: CDR1 GEAIGNYY, CDR2 EKD. This CDR3 region has 18 residues. The CDR3 sequence is CACDTILGERGYTDELIF. The CDR3 nucleotides read TGTGCCTGTGACACTATTCTGGGGGAAAGAGGGTACACCGATGAACTCATCTTT.

The table lists this clone with a few counts. The CDR3 DNA follows: TGTGCCTGTGACCCCGTGCTGGGGGGGGCCCCTACCGATAAACTCATCTTT. It encodes CACDPVLGGAPTDKLIF. The chain is built from TRDV2 and TRDJ1; 7 bases line up with TRDD3. Looked up from germline, CDR1 is GEAIGNYY and CDR2 is EKD. V trimming: 3 bases; J trimming: 2 bases; junction bases outside the gene matches: 14. The length of the CDR3 is 17 residues.

Concerning this clone itself: At one end, the junction sequence differs from germline, possibly due to a read error. The chain is built from TRDV2 and TRDJ1; TRDD3 is a possible D gene (6 bases). Looked up from germline, CDR1 is GEAIGNYY and CDR2 is EKD. This CDR3 is 18 amino acids long. CDR3 sequence reads: CASDPIGGPGVGTDKLIF. As DNA, the CDR3 is TGTGCCTCTGACCCAATCGGGGGACCCGGCGTGGGGACCGATAAACTCATCTTT.

A note on this clone: An end of the junction does not agree with germline; a read error may underlie this. Other DNA sequences in this specimen translate into the identical CDR3. The CDR3 DNA reads TGTGCCTGTGACACCGTTTTAAGTACCGATAAACTAATCTTT. Translating gives CACDTVLSTDKLIF. The J gene is TRDJ1, the V gene TRDV2; D ambiguous. This CDR3 comprises 14 residues. Germline-derived CDR1 and CDR2 are GEAIGNYY and EKD.

The chain links TRDV2 to TRDJ1, with 7 nucleotides matching TRDD3. The V gene's germline CDR1 is GEAIGNYY and CDR2 EKD. Trimming took 5 bases from V and 4 from J; bases not matched to a gene: 12. The CDR3 has 15 amino acids. The CDR3 spells CACVSLGALSDKLIF. The CDR3 nucleotides are TGTGCCTGTGTCTCTCTGGGGGCCTTAAGCGATAAACTCATCTTT.

In its sample, this clone was seen a few times. This may be a read error, as it is one base from a much larger clone. The CDR3 DNA follows: TGTGCCTGTGACCCCCTGTTGACTGGGGGTCGACAGAGGACTAAACTCATCTTT. The encoded protein is CACDPLLTGGRQRTKLIF. The chain couples TRDV2 to TRDJ1; 8 nucleotides align to TRDD3. The CDR3 runs to 18 residues. J lost 7 bases, V lost 3 bases, and 21 bases had no gene match. The germline CDR1 and CDR2 sequences are GEAIGNYY and EKD.

The chain is built from TRDV2 and TRDJ1; 12 positions match TRDD3. The germline gives CDR1 GEAIGNYY, CDR2 EKD. The CDR3 is 18 residues long. Trimming cost V 3 bases and J 0 bases; bases outside gene matches: 10. The CDR3 nucleotides are TGTGCCTGTGACTCACTGGGGGATACACCTACTTACACCGATAAACTCATCTTT. Translated: CACDSLGDTPTYTDKLIF.

The chain is built from TRDV2 and TRDJ1, with D maybe TRDD3 (5 bases). Germline V gene data show CDR1 as GEAIGNYY and CDR2 as EKD. With 0 bases removed from V and 8 bases from J, the gap between germline ends came to 27 bases. The CDR3 extends over 18 amino acids. CDR3 region: CACDTVASPGAPWEKLIF. Here the CDR3 DNA reads TGTGCCTGTGACACCGTCGCTTCGCCCGGAGCCCCCTGGGAGAAACTCATCTTT.

For this clone: A much more abundant neighbour one base away suggests this may be a read error. This chain uses TRDV2 with TRDJ1; TRDD3 might be the D (5 bases). V was clipped by 3 bases and J by 5 bases, with 15 bases between them. The CDR3 is made up of 14 amino acids. The germline V gene has CDR1 GEAIGNYY and CDR2 EKD. CDR3 coding DNA: TGTGCCTGTGACCAGTTGAGGGGGGTAGATAAACTCATCTTT. Protein: CACDQLRGVDKLIF.

This clone was seen only a few times. This sequence joins TRDV2 and TRDJ1; 9 bases align to TRDD3. The germline CDR1 and CDR2 sequences are GEAIGNYY and EKD. V was clipped by 3 bases and J by 4 bases; unmatched bases: 14. This CDR3 is 17 amino acids long. Written as DNA, the CDR3 is TGTGCCTGTGACGCCGTGGGGGATAGGGGACACATCGATAAACTCATCTTT. It is translated as CACDAVGDRGHIDKLIF.

The genes are TRDV2 and TRDJ1; perhaps TRDD3 as D (6 bases). This CDR3 is built from 16 residues. Germline CDR1 GEAIGNYY, CDR2 EKD. The ends were cut back, 0 bases at V and 0 bases at J, with 13 bases in the middle. The CDR3 DNA reads as TGTGCCTGTGACACCTTGGATACAAGGTACACCGATAAACTCATCTTT. Its translation is CACDTLDTRYTDKLIF.

The rearrangement links TRDV2 to TRDJ3; TRDD3 matches 11 bases. Germline lookup yields CDR1 GEAIGNYY and CDR2 EKD. The CDR3 runs to 21 residues. The V gene end was trimmed by 1 base and the J gene end by 2 bases; junction bases not matched to a gene: 12. The CDR3 region is CACDTGNWGITSTWDTRQMFF. The CDR3 coding sequence is TGTGCCTGTGACACGGGGAACTGGGGGATAACTTCAACCTGGGACACCCGACAGATGTTTTTC.

Details on this clone: This clone may be a read error of a much larger clone one base away. V gene TRDV2 combines with J gene TRDJ3; TRDD3 matches at 10 bases. The CDR3 loop spans 19 amino acids. The germline V gene encodes CDR1 GEAIGNYY and CDR2 EKD. CDR3 residues: CACDTVVGDTSWYTRQMFF. The CDR3 DNA follows: TGTGCCTGTGACACCGTGGTGGGGGATACCTCCTGGTACACCCGACAGATGTTTTTC.